The table lists the clone carrying this TCR beta chain with many counts. As yet, its antigen is unknown. Trimming left V 1 base short and J 3 bases short, with 7 bases between. Looked up from germline, CDR1 is SQVTM and CDR2 is ANQGSEA. CDR3 length equals 13 residues. There were TCR beta CDR3 regions amplified from RNA transcripts. First-round RT-PCR of the TCR CDR3 relied on the HTBI primer set. MiXCR, applied by TCRdb to the multiplex PCR reads, yields one record per CDR3 protein. The sample has 700,000 or so distinct CDR3 sequences, around 17% seen once. The sample comes from a study of T cells in Graves' hyperthyroidism and ophthalmopathy. Whole-study context: Peripheral blood was obtained at initial diagnosis, preceding any treatment.

Source material for PBMCs was roughly 10 ml fresh peripheral blood. Study observations and caveats: Most clonotypes that expanded in the thyroid above 0.001 also showed up in blood.

The chain employs TRBV29-1 and TRBJ2-1; the D is unclear. The sample was blood. This clonotype was obtained from a man younger than 30 with Graves' hyperthyroidism. The CDR3 bases are TGCAGCGTTGAAGGGGGTGACTACAATGAGCAGTTCTTC. This encodes CSVEGGDYNEQFF.